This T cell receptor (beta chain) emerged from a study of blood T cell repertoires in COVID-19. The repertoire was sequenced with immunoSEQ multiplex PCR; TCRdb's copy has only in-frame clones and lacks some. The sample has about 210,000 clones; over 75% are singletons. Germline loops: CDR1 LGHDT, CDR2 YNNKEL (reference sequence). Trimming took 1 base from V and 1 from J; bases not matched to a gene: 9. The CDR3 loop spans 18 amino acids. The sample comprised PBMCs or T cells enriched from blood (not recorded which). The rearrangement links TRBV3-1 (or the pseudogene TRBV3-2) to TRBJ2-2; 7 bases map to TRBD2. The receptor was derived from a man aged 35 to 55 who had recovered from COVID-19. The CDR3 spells CASSQVGLAGLNTGELFF. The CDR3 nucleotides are TGTGCCAGCAGCCAAGTAGGATTAGCGGGCTTGAACACCGGGGAGCTGTTTTTT.